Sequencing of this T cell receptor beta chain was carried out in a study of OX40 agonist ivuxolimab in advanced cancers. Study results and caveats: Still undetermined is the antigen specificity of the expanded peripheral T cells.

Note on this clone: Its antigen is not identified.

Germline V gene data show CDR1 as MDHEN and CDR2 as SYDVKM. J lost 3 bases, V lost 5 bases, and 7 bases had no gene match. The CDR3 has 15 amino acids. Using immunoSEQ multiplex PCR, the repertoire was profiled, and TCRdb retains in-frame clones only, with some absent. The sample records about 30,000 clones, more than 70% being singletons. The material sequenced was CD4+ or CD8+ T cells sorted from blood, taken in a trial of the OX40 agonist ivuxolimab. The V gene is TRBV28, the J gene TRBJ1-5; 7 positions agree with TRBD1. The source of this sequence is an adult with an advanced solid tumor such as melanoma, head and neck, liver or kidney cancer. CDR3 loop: CASSITGAPNQPQHF. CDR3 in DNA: TGTGCCAGCAGTATAACAGGGGCCCCCAATCAGCCCCAGCATTTT.